This T cell receptor beta chain originates from a study of cytomegalovirus exposure and HLA in healthy donors. Study as a whole: Falling in the Caucasian-associated ancestry cluster were 81% of 398 genotyped donors.

V was clipped by 6 bases and J by 2 bases, with 10 bases between them. The CDR3 covers 13 residues. Per germline, CDR1 MNHEY and CDR2 SVGAGI. Turning to this clone: The antigen is undetermined.

Study observations and caveats: An analysis was carried out later, and it reportedly showed fewer N-insertions in an Asian-associated ancestry cluster than the roughly 670-donor mean. A highly shared variant cluster was judged a likely technical artifact.

Primers included in the PCR were 60 Vbeta and 13 Jbeta primers. The table came from immunoSEQ multiplex PCR; TCRdb's copy has only in-frame clones and leaves some out. Of approximately 130,000 clones listed, 81% are singletons. The specimen sequenced was PBMCs. V is TRBV6-5 and J is TRBJ1-2, with D possibly being TRBD1 (6 bases). This TCR derives from a woman between 40 and 50 years old in good health and CMV-seronegative. The CDR3 region has the DNA TGTGCCAGCAGGGCAGGGGAAAACTATGGCTACACCTTC. It encodes CASRAGENYGYTF.